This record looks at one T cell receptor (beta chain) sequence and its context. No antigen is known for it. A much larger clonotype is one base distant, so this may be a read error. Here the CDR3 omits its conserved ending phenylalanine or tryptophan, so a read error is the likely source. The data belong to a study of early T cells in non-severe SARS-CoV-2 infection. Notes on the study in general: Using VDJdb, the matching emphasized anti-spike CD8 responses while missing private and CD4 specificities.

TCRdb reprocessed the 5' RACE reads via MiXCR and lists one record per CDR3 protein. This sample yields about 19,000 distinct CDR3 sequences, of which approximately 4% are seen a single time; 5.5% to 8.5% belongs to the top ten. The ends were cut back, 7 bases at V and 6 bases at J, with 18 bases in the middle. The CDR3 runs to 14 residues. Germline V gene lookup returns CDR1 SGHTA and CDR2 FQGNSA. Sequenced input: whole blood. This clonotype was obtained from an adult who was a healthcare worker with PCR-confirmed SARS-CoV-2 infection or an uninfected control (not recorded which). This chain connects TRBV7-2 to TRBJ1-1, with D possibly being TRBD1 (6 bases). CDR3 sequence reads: CASTRKQGNAEAFY. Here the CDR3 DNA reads TGTGCCAGCACCCGGAAACAGGGTAATGCTGAAGCTTTCTAT.